This T cell receptor beta chain appears in the sequencing data of a study of cytomegalovirus exposure and HLA in healthy donors. V was clipped by 4 bases and J by 9 bases; unmatched bases: 8. CDR1 and CDR2 (germline): SEHNR, FQNEAQ (reference sequence). This CDR3 is 14 amino acids long. Vbeta (60) and Jbeta (13) primers were used in the PCR. Using immunoSEQ multiplex PCR, the repertoire was profiled, and TCRdb retains in-frame clones only, with some absent. Here the sample spans under 130,000 clones, around four fifths being singletons. This TCR derives from a man aged 25-45 years in good health and CMV-seronegative. The rearrangement uses TRBV7-9 and TRBJ1-5; TRBD1 agrees at 8 bases. Sequenced: PBMCs. The CDR3 protein is CASSSDRDEGPQHF. CDR3 in DNA: TGTGCCAGCAGCTCGGACAGGGACGAGGGGCCCCAGCATTTT.